The text below deals with one TCR beta chain. Its antigen remains unidentified. One base away there is no much larger clone; base qualities are not given. One collaborating source in Seattle enrolled patients during active infection and followed them longitudinally through the course of disease. Collaborating institutions collected whole blood in K2EDTA tubes following their own protocols. For TCRbeta analysis, collaborator samples were shipped as frozen whole blood, as isolated PBMCs, or as DNA extracted from either sample type. The data are from a study of blood T cell repertoires in COVID-19 (dated by TCRdb to about 2020). Looking at the study overall: Samples from collaborators originated in the United States, Italy and Spain and spanned both the acute and convalescent phases of COVID-19. The material from the prospective study consisted of cDNA or gDNA derived from T cells, B-cell-depleted T cells, or PBMCs. The dataset comprised deeply sampled blood TCRbeta repertoires from subjects exposed to, actively infected with, or recovered from COVID-19. The repertoires were released in a freely available public database intended as a resource for research on the immune response to SARS-CoV-2. The samples were drawn from two sources: the first 160 participants of the ongoing ImmuneRACE study, and 1,200 or so subjects contributed by 6 global collaborators. A de-identified subject ID, COVID-19 status, age in years and sex were almost always included in the sample metadata. Where available, HLA class I and class II types were taken from metadata supplied by the sample provider and were not determined by assay-based typing.

TCRbeta CDR3 regions were amplified from genomic DNA by means of the immunoSEQ Assay, a bias-controlled multiplex PCR. Processing in the source paper ran as follows. The number of nucleated cells in each sample was estimated from the amplification of reference gene primers within the assay. To quantify the absolute abundance of each unique TCRbeta CDR3 rearrangement, sequence reads were collapsed and filtered. For each sample, productive Simpson clonality was calculated as the square root of Simpson's diversity index over productive rearrangements. TCRdb carries this immuneACCESS record with in-frame sequences only. Its versions omit some clonotypes, under half of them owing to an unresolved V gene in the studies checked, with the rest unexplained. V, J and clone size are those of that table, while D and trimming were read from the DNA. The sample table contains some 240,000 clones; only one count was recorded for approximately 89% of them. The top ten hold approximately 10% of the sample.

The junction carries 8 bases between V and J, which are trimmed by 5 bases and 7 bases respectively. Sequences GTSNPN (CDR1) and SVGIG (CDR2) are obtained from the germline V gene (reference sequence). Including the terminal cysteine and phenylalanine, the CDR3 comprises 10 residues. The entry retains the CDR3 DNA only, 30 bases that are in frame from base 1. Findings and caveats that apply to the study as a whole: The amount of clinical and demographic metadata varied by source and participant and was provided uncurated.

Sequencing input: peripheral blood. Recombination joined TRBV30 with TRBJ1-2; the D gene is perhaps TRBD1, on 5 matching bases. The receptor was derived from a woman in her seventies with COVID-19, enrolled during active disease. CDR3 loop: CAWQDTGYTF. The DNA sequence is given as TGTGCCTGGCAGGACACTGGCTACACCTTC.